The 28 T cell receptor beta chains below all came from one sample that was sequenced in a study of blood T cell repertoires in COVID-19. Assay: immunoSEQ multiplex PCR; the TCRdb copy retains only in-frame clones and omits some. The sample lists about 150,000 clones; 80% to 90% were seen once. Source material: peripheral blood. All receptors come from a woman aged 45-65 years with acute or convalescent COVID-19.

This clone is a singleton in its sample. The chain carries TRBV4-2 and TRBJ1-5; TRBD1 is a possible D gene (6 bases). CDR1 and CDR2 from the germline V gene are LGHNA and YNFKEQ. Trimming took 0 bases from V and 1 from J, leaving 10 bases between them. This CDR3 spans 16 amino acids. CDR3 sequence: CASSQEAGASNQPQHF. The CDR3 DNA sequence: TGTGCCAGCAGCCAAGAAGCAGGGGCCAGCAATCAGCCCCAGCATTTT.

The V and J genes are TRBV9 and TRBJ2-6, with TRBD1 matching over 12 bases. Looked up from germline, CDR1 is SGDLS and CDR2 is YYNGEE. The CDR3 runs to 20 residues. The V segment lost 3 bases and the J segment 2 bases; nucleotides outside the gene matches: 12. CDR3 region: CASSAFISGTGGPGANVLTF. The CDR3 DNA sequence: TGTGCCAGCAGCGCTTTTATTTCCGGGACAGGGGGCCCTGGGGCCAACGTCCTGACTTTC.

J is TRBJ1-6 and V is TRBV27, with 9 bases fitting TRBD1. J lost 8 bases, V lost 2 bases, and 4 bases had no gene match. This CDR3 comprises 15 residues. Germline-derived CDR1 and CDR2 are MNHEY and SMNVEV (reference sequence). DNA for the CDR3: TGTGCCAGCAGTTTAGGGACAGGGTTCGATTCACCCCTCCACTTT. This translates into CASSLGTGFDSPLHF.

V and J are TRBV11-1 and TRBJ2-7; unclear D gene. This CDR3 has 12 amino acids. The germline V gene encodes CDR1 SGHAT and CDR2 FQDESV (reference sequence). V was shortened by 5 bases and J by 2 bases, with 7 bases between the two germline ends. CDR3 region: CASSVTAYEQYF. The CDR3 DNA reads as TGTGCCAGCAGCGTCACAGCCTACGAGCAGTACTTC.

The gene calls are TRBV5-1 and TRBJ1-1; a possible D gene is TRBD1 (5 bases). The germline V gene has CDR1 SGHRS and CDR2 YFSETQ. The CDR3 runs 15 residues. The V gene lost 0 bases and the J gene lost 0 bases, with 9 bases spanning the gap. The CDR3, as DNA: TGCGCCAGCAGCTTGGGTATAGGGGTGAACACTGAAGCTTTCTTT. Translating it yields CASSLGIGVNTEAFF.

The chain couples TRBV9 to TRBJ2-6, with TRBD1 matching over 8 bases. This CDR3 comprises 17 residues. Per germline, CDR1 SGDLS and CDR2 YYNGEE. Trimming cost V 5 bases and J 0 bases; bases outside gene matches: 7. CDR3 coding DNA: TGTGCCAGCAGTACCGGGACAGGAGCCTCTGGGGCCAACGTCCTGACTTTC. This sequence encodes CASSTGTGASGANVLTF.

This sequence joins TRBV4-2 and TRBJ2-1; 9 nucleotides match TRBD2. CDR3 length: 16 amino acids. V trimming: 0 bases; J trimming: 5 bases; junction bases outside the gene matches: 5. Germline CDR1 is LGHNA and CDR2 is YNFKEQ. CDR3 DNA: TGTGCCAGCAGCCAAGATGCGAGCGGGAGGCACAATGAGCAGTTCTTC. It encodes CASSQDASGRHNEQFF.

A single count supports this clone. CDR3 region: CASGLRLPEFF. The CDR3 region has the DNA TGTGCCAGCGGCCTAAGACTTCCGGAGTTCTTC. This chain uses TRBV2 with TRBJ2-1; D unclear. CDR3 length: 11 amino acids. V was clipped by 8 bases and J by 14 bases, with 16 bases between them. Germline assignment: CDR1 SNHLY and CDR2 FYNNEI.

The chain carries TRBV28 and TRBJ2-7; D gene uncertain. V shed 2 bases and J shed 4 bases, with 6 bases lying between them. Germline V lookup: CDR1 MDHEN, CDR2 SYDVKM. The CDR3 sequence is 12 residues long. The CDR3 DNA sequence: TGTGCCAGCAGTTTAACTAAATACGAGCAGTACTTC. Residues: CASSLTKYEQYF.

This CDR3 is CASNPGGARNSPLHF. As DNA, the CDR3 is TGTGCCAGTAACCCTGGGGGGGCGAGGAATTCACCCCTCCACTTT. The chain combines TRBV19 with TRBJ1-6; D may be TRBD1 (6 bases). CDR1 and CDR2 (germline): LNHDA, SQIVND (reference sequence). This CDR3 is built from 15 residues. Trimming took off 7 bases at V and 7 bases at J, with 17 bases between the two ends. The full variable domain, rest sourced from reference TRBV19 and TRBJ1-6, is DGGITQSPKYLFRKEGQNVTLSCEQNLNHDAMYWYRQDPGQGLRLIYYSQIVNDFQKGDIAEGYSVSREKKESFPLTVTSAQKNPTAFYLCASNPGGARNSPLHFGNGTRLTVT.

The chain employs TRBV7-6 and TRBJ2-7; the match to TRBD2 covers 11 bases. Trimming at V came to 5 bases and at J to 3 bases, leaving 18 bases not matched to a gene. CDR1 is SGHVS, CDR2 FNYEAQ, per germline. This CDR3 spans 19 amino acids. The CDR3 loop is CASSDLISGRARLIYEQYF. The CDR3 DNA reads TGTGCCAGCAGCGACCTAATTAGCGGGAGGGCCAGGTTGATCTACGAGCAGTACTTC.

The CDR3 DNA sequence: TGTGCCAGCAGCTTATCACTAGCGGGAGTTCGGCTACTGGACAATGAGCAGTTCTTC. Protein product: CASSLSLAGVRLLDNEQFF. J is TRBJ2-1 and V is TRBV7-9, with 11 bases aligning to TRBD2. Germline CDR1 is SEHNR and CDR2 is FQNEAQ (reference sequence). Losses at the gene ends were 2 bases for V and 5 bases for J; bases not matched to a gene: 14. The length of the CDR3 is 19 residues.

The chain has TRBV14 and TRBJ1-2, with a weak D call TRBD1 (5 bases). The CDR3 covers 13 residues. Trimming removed 3 bases at V and 4 bases at J, with 9 bases between. Germline V CDR1 and CDR2: SGHDN, FVKESK. The CDR3 DNA reads TGTGCCAGCAGCCACCGACAGAGCTATGGCTACACCTTC. Translating it yields CASSHRQSYGYTF.

This chain links TRBV30 with TRBJ2-1; perhaps TRBD2 as D (6 bases). CDR3 length: 15 residues. The V end lost 0 bases, the J end lost 4 bases, and 13 bases lay between the germline ends. Germline-derived CDR1 and CDR2 are GTSNPN and SVGIG (reference sequence). CDR3 residues: CAWSVLSSAYNEQFF. CDR3 DNA: TGTGCCTGGAGTGTACTCTCTAGCGCATACAATGAGCAGTTCTTC.

V usage is TRBV6-6 and J usage is TRBJ1-6; 8 bases match TRBD1. Looked up from germline, CDR1 is MNHNY and CDR2 is SVGAGI (reference sequence). The CDR3 length is 14 residues. The V segment lost 6 bases and the J segment 5 bases; nucleotides outside the gene matches: 3. As DNA, the CDR3 is TGTGCCAGCAGCCCGACAGGGGATAATTCACCCCTCCACTTT. Protein product: CASSPTGDNSPLHF.

The chain has TRBV2 and TRBJ1-5; TRBD1 matches 7 bases. Losses at the gene ends were 7 bases for V and 2 bases for J; bases not matched to a gene: 8. The CDR3 loop spans 15 amino acids. The germline CDR1 and CDR2 sequences are SNHLY and FYNNEI. The CDR3 nucleotides read TGTGCCAGCAACATGGGACAGCGCCGCAATCAGCCCCAGCATTTT. This encodes CASNMGQRRNQPQHF.

The V call is TRBV25-1, the J call TRBJ1-5; tentatively, D is TRBD1 (5 bases). The CDR3 is made up of 14 amino acids. V was trimmed by 3 bases and J by 3 bases, leaving 9 bases between them. CDR1 MGHDK and CDR2 SYGVNS come from the germline V gene. CDR3 loop: CASSDGHLNQPQHF. The CDR3 bases are TGTGCCAGCAGTGACGGACATCTCAATCAGCCCCAGCATTTT. Drawing the rest from reference TRBV25-1 and TRBJ1-5, the complete variable domain is EADIYQTPRYLVIGTGKKITLECSQTMGHDKMYWYQQDPGMELHLIHYSYGVNSTEKGDLSSESTVSRIRTEHFPLTLESARPSHTSQYLCASSDGHLNQPQHFGDGTRLSIL.

This clone occurred a few times. This chain uses TRBV3-1 (or the pseudogene TRBV3-2) with TRBJ2-7; D not resolved. The CDR3 consists of 12 residues. The V and J ends lost 4 bases and 2 bases respectively, with 6 bases between them. Germline loops: CDR1 LGHDT, CDR2 YNNKEL (reference sequence). CDR3 bases: TGTGCCAGCAGCCCAGATACCTACGAGCAGTACTTC. Protein product: CASSPDTYEQYF.

The chain joins TRBV6-5 to TRBJ1-2, with D tentatively TRBD1 (5 bases). V lost 5 bases, J lost 8 bases, and 12 bases lay in between. This CDR3 is built from 12 residues. In germline, CDR1 is MNHEY, CDR2 SVGAGI. The chain's CDR3 is CASSTNRIGYTF. CDR3 nucleotide sequence: TGTGCCAGCAGTACCAACAGGATCGGCTACACCTTC.

The CDR3 is CASSQAPGGQSPSTDTQYF. The CDR3 bases are TGCGCCAGCAGCCAAGCGCCGGGGGGCCAATCCCCTAGCACAGATACGCAGTATTTT. The chain uses TRBV4-1 and TRBJ2-3; TRBD2 is a possible D gene (7 bases). The CDR3 loop spans 19 amino acids. Germline V CDR1 and CDR2: MGHRA, YSYEKL. V lost 1 base, J lost 0 bases, and 20 bases lay in between.

This rearrangement joins TRBV3-1 (or the pseudogene TRBV3-2) to TRBJ2-7; D is possibly TRBD2 (6 bases). The CDR3 consists of 12 residues. Per germline, CDR1 LGHDT and CDR2 YNNKEL (reference sequence). V dropped 2 bases and J dropped 8 bases, with 10 bases sitting between them. The CDR3 DNA is TGTGCCAGCAGCCAACTAGCGACCAAGCAGTACTTC. This encodes CASSQLATKQYF.

The chain links TRBV6-5 to TRBJ1-5; 7 bases align to TRBD1. V shed 4 bases and J 2 bases; nucleotides not matched to a gene: 2. CDR1 MNHEY and CDR2 SVGAGI come from the germline V gene. The length of the CDR3 is 14 residues. CDR3 in amino acids: CASSSTGGNQPQHF. The CDR3 DNA reads as TGTGCCAGCAGTTCAACAGGGGGCAATCAGCCCCAGCATTTT.

The rearrangement uses TRBV4-1 and TRBJ1-1; TRBD1 agrees at 7 bases. The germline V gene has CDR1 MGHRA and CDR2 YSYEKL. The CDR3 consists of 17 residues. After removal of 4 bases from V and 0 bases from J, the junction contained 11 bases not matched to a gene. The CDR3 here is CASSPFSQGRMNTEAFF. The CDR3 region has the DNA TGCGCCAGCAGCCCCTTTTCACAGGGGCGAATGAACACTGAAGCTTTCTTT.

A few counts support this clone. This chain uses TRBV2 with TRBJ2-2, with a weak D call TRBD1 (6 bases). This CDR3 is 15 amino acids long. From germline, CDR1 is SNHLY and CDR2 FYNNEI. Trimming took off 10 bases at V and 7 bases at J, with 22 bases between the two ends. The DNA for the CDR3 is TGTGCCACATGTCCTTCCACAGGGACGATCGGGGAGCTGTTTTTT. Residues: CATCPSTGTIGELFF.

On this clone: Other DNA sequences from this sample encode an identical CDR3 as well. The genes are TRBV9 and TRBJ2-2, with 9 bases lining up with TRBD2. Trimming cost V 3 bases and J 2 bases; bases outside gene matches: 2. Germline V gene data show CDR1 as SGDLS and CDR2 as YYNGEE. The CDR3 extends over 15 amino acids. The CDR3 region has the DNA TGTGCCAGCAGCGCTAGCGGGGCTAACACCGGGGAGCTGTTTTTT. The encoded protein is CASSASGANTGELFF.

J is TRBJ1-1 and V is TRBV7-3, with D uncertain. The V gene lost 3 bases and the J gene lost 9 bases, with 11 bases spanning the gap. Germline V CDR1 and CDR2: SGHTA, FQGTGA. The CDR3 runs to 12 residues. This CDR3 reads CASSFPGSQAFF. For the CDR3, the DNA is TGTGCCAGCAGCTTTCCGGGGTCTCAAGCTTTCTTT.

V is TRBV5-5 and J is TRBJ2-3, with D perhaps TRBD2 (6 bases). V was pared by 6 bases and J by 5 bases, with 19 bases between. CDR1 SGHKS and CDR2 YYEKEE come from the germline V gene (reference sequence). The length of the CDR3 is 15 residues. The CDR3 protein is CASKPAGPLQDTQYF. CDR3 sequence (DNA): TGTGCCAGCAAGCCGGCGGGGCCCCTTCAAGATACGCAGTATTTT.

The rearrangement links TRBV5-6 to TRBJ1-1; 8 bases map to TRBD1. The CDR3 spans 12 residues. Trimming removed 4 bases from V and 12 bases from J; junction bases left unmatched: 8. CDR1 is SGHDT and CDR2 is YYEEEE in the germline V gene. The CDR3 region has the DNA TGTGCCAGCAGCCCCAGGACAGGGACACCTTTCTTT. It encodes CASSPRTGTPFF.